One TCR beta chain is described in this entry. No antigen is known for it. Taken from the germline V gene, the CDR1 and CDR2 loops are MDHEN and SYDVKM. Reading from cysteine to phenylalanine, the CDR3 counts 15 amino acids. The DNA is unrecorded. These data originate in a study of CXCR3-negative and CXCR3-positive naive CD8 T cells (dated by TCRdb to between 2018 and 2021). Notes on the research overall: In total, about 150 million TRB reads were obtained, which works out to roughly 1.5 +/- 0.3 million reads per library. Data from 11 donors, pooled across two independent experiments, went into the diversity and physicochemical repertoire analyses. TRBV-TRBJ cluster analysis included naive subsets from roughly 5 donors and memory cells from 3 donors. Study-wide findings and limitations: Repertoire diversity was comparably high in both naive subsets but much lower in memory CD8+ T cells. Because CXCR3 expression was partially decreased after cryopreservation, freshly isolated PBMCs were used for most assays. Because surface CD5, which is linked to self-reactivity in mice, was comparable between the naive subsets, TCR interaction strength was also inferred from the physicochemical properties of TRB CDR3s. Compared with CXCR3-negative naive cells, CXCR3-positive naive cells had TRB CDR3s with higher hydrophobicity (lower Kidera factor 4), lower energy, and higher strength and volume indices. Naive CXCR3-negative and CXCR3-positive cells from the same donor showed similar TRBV-TRBJ usage, whereas memory cells showed distinct patterns.

Each CD8+ T cell subset was flow-sorted in triplicate, with under 350,000 cells per subset placed directly into RLT lysis buffer. Naive CD8+ T cells were defined stringently as CD45RO-CCR7+CD27+CD95- to exclude memory contaminants. Standard density gradient centrifugation was used to isolate peripheral blood mononuclear cells from buffy coats. A FACSAria III was used to flow-sort naive CD8+ T cells into CXCR3-negative and CXCR3-positive populations. Total RNA was extracted from sorted cells using an RNeasy Mini Kit. The run used a NextSeq 550. The Human TCR Profiling Kit (MiLaboratory) was used to prepare UMI-labeled 5' RACE TRB cDNA libraries. cDNA synthesis used the entire amount of extracted RNA, and PCR amplification then used the entire amount of cDNA produced. The libraries were made side by side, with each library going through the same number of PCR cycles. Concerning the study's data processing: With a minimum of two reads required per UMI, MIGEC and MiXCR pulled out about 50,000 +/- 10,000 unique UMI-labeled TRB cDNA molecules from each library. Each library averaged 40,000 +/- 10,000 functional in-frame TRB CDR3 nucleotide clonotypes without stop codons. After downsampling to 5000 UMI-labeled TRB molecules per sample, diversity metrics, including normalized Shannon-Wiener and Chao1, were computed in VDJtools. VDJtools computed clonotype-size-weighted physicochemical properties of the central five CDR3 residues: interaction energy, strength, volume and Kidera factor 4. Following reprocessing of the reads by TCRdb, the data hold one row per CDR3 protein sequence and no DNA is available. The V and J calls and clone size are TCRdb's, not the authors'. The sample's own table lists tens of thousands of distinct CDR3 sequences. The ten biggest clones cover approximately 1.4% of the sample.

The V and J segments used are TRBV28 and TRBJ1-1; TCRdb's D call of TRBD1 is untestable without DNA. The specimen sequenced was naive CXCR3- CD8+ T cells from blood. The cell subset or site label for this specimen denotes: CD45RO-CCR7+CD27+CD95- naive CD8+ T cells lacking CXCR3 (TNR3-). This clonotype originated in a human donor in good health. Some clones in this sample may be carry-over from other donors' samples. The CDR3 has the sequence CASSSRRAGGTEAFF.